These 18 T cell receptor beta chains came from one sample sequenced in a study of T cell changes during pregnancy in multiple sclerosis. Only in-frame clones appear in the TCRdb table, and some are missing; sequencing was by immunoSEQ multiplex PCR. The sample holds over 80,000 clones, 93% seen once. The sample here was peripheral blood, taken in the third trimester of pregnancy. The receptor source for this set is a female donor in good health, enrolled as a control in a pregnancy study.

The V gene is TRBV5-1, the J gene TRBJ2-1; D may be TRBD2 (6 bases). CDR1 SGHRS and CDR2 YFSETQ come from the germline V gene. Trimming stripped 5 bases from V and 5 bases from J, with 17 bases between. The CDR3 totals 15 residues. DNA for the CDR3: TGCGCCAGCAGATCGGGACTCAGCCCTAACAATGAGCAGTTCTTC. Protein product: CASRSGLSPNNEQFF.

V gene TRBV27 combines with J gene TRBJ2-5; D might be TRBD1 (5 bases). The CDR3 sequence is 16 residues long. Trimming stripped 0 bases from V and 6 bases from J, with 17 bases between. Germline CDR1 reads MNHEY; CDR2 reads SMNVEV (reference sequence). In DNA, the CDR3 is TGTGCCAGCAGTTTATCGGCCGGTTCAGGGCAACAGACCCAGTACTTC. Amino acids: CASSLSAGSGQQTQYF.

The rearrangement links TRBV5-1 to TRBJ2-3, with D maybe TRBD2 (6 bases). The CDR3 extends over 14 amino acids. The V gene lost 3 bases and the J gene lost 5 bases, with 13 bases spanning the gap. Germline loops: CDR1 SGHRS, CDR2 YFSETQ. The DNA for the CDR3 is TGCGCCAGCAGCTCGGGGGACGGAATAGATACGCAGTATTTT. Its protein is CASSSGDGIDTQYF.

V gene TRBV19 combines with J gene TRBJ2-1; D is possibly TRBD2 (5 bases). Trimming removed 4 bases from V and 7 bases from J, with 11 bases in between. Germline CDR1 and CDR2: LNHDA and SQIVND (reference sequence). The CDR3 runs to 13 residues. The CDR3, as DNA: TGTGCCAGTAGTACACGGACTGCAAATGAGCAGTTCTTC. Residues: CASSTRTANEQFF.

V is TRBV19 and J is TRBJ1-5, with TRBD1 matching over 9 bases. Trimming removed 3 bases from V and 8 bases from J; junction bases left unmatched: 23. Germline V gene sequence: CDR1 LNHDA, CDR2 SQIVND (reference sequence). The CDR3 runs 20 residues. CDR3 nucleotides: TGTGCCAGTAGTATCTATGGGACAGGGAGGATTTTTTCCGAGTCGGAGCCCCAGCATTTT. This encodes CASSIYGTGRIFSESEPQHF. Combining the CDR3 with reference TRBV19 and TRBJ1-5 gives the whole variable domain DGGITQSPKYLFRKEGQNVTLSCEQNLNHDAMYWYRQDPGQGLRLIYYSQIVNDFQKGDIAEGYSVSREKKESFPLTVTSAQKNPTAFYLCASSIYGTGRIFSESEPQHFGDGTRLSIL.

The chain joins TRBV5-4 to TRBJ2-5, with a tentative D call TRBD2 (6 bases). This CDR3 spans 13 amino acids. Per the germline V gene, CDR1 is SGHNT and CDR2 is YYREEE (reference sequence). Trimming removed 5 bases at V and 3 bases at J, with 11 bases between. CDR3 sequence: CASRSGGKETQYF. DNA of the CDR3: TGTGCCAGCAGATCCGGGGGAAAAGAGACCCAGTACTTC.

The chain has TRBV20-1 and TRBJ1-2; unclear D gene. The length of the CDR3 is 9 residues. Between the trimmed V and J ends, which lost 7 bases and 5 bases, there was a span of 5 bases. The V gene's germline CDR1 is DFQATT and CDR2 SNEGSKA (reference sequence). The CDR3 DNA reads as TGCAGTGTGCGGTATGGCTACACCTTC. Protein product: CSVRYGYTF.

This clone showed up just once. The CDR3 region is CASSEGQGGAYEQYF. CDR3 sequence (DNA): TGCGCCAGCAGCGAGGGACAGGGCGGCGCCTACGAGCAGTACTTC. This rearrangement joins TRBV5-1 to TRBJ2-7, with 9 bases that match TRBD1. Germline assignment: CDR1 SGHRS and CDR2 YFSETQ. This CDR3 has 15 residues. Germline trimming cut 4 bases from V and 2 bases from J; bases unmatched to any gene: 7.

This clone was seen a few times. The V call is TRBV18, the J call TRBJ1-1; D remains unclear. The germline gives CDR1 KGHSH, CDR2 LQKENI. Trimming removed 2 bases at V and 4 bases at J, with 11 bases between. The CDR3 length is 14 residues. As DNA, the CDR3 is TGTGCCAGCTCACCAGCGGCGACCCCCACTGAAGCTTTCTTT. Residues: CASSPAATPTEAFF.

The rearrangement joins TRBV2 to TRBJ2-5; TRBD2 might be the D (6 bases). This CDR3 region has 19 residues. Trimming stripped 6 bases from V and 5 bases from J, with 31 bases between. Germline assignment: CDR1 SNHLY and CDR2 FYNNEI. CDR3 coding DNA: TGTGCCAGCAGCTTGAACATAATTACCCGGGGTCCGGGGGAGGAGACCCAGTACTTC. It is translated as CASSLNIITRGPGEETQYF. The whole variable domain, remainder taken from reference TRBV2 and TRBJ2-5, is EPEVTQTPSHQVTQMGQEVILRCVPISNHLYFYWYRQILGQKVEFLVSFYNNEISEKSEIFDDQFSVERPDGSNFTLKIRSTKLEDSAMYFCASSLNIITRGPGEETQYFGPGTRLLVL.

The genes are TRBV11-2 and TRBJ2-7; D call uncertain. The CDR3 is made up of 15 amino acids. V was shortened by 0 bases and J by 3 bases, with 12 bases between the two germline ends. Per the germline V gene, CDR1 is SGHAT and CDR2 is FQNNGV. The CDR3 sequence: CASSLDLTRFYEQYF. As DNA, the CDR3 is TGTGCCAGCAGCTTAGATTTAACGCGGTTCTACGAGCAGTACTTC.

The chain uses TRBV6-5 and TRBJ2-7; 11 bases align to TRBD2. The germline V gene encodes CDR1 MNHEY and CDR2 SVGAGI. V was pared by 0 bases and J by 0 bases, with 1 base of the junction left unmatched. This CDR3 comprises 16 residues. CDR3 loop: CASSYSGTSGSYEQYF. The CDR3 coding sequence is TGTGCCAGCAGTTACTCCGGGACTAGCGGCTCCTACGAGCAGTACTTC.

The DNA of the CDR3 is TGTGCCAGCAGTCCCCCCGGGACAGGGGTGCTCGATGAGCAGTTCTTC. Translating gives CASSPPGTGVLDEQFF. The chain combines TRBV2 with TRBJ2-1; 10 nucleotides align to TRBD1. Per germline, CDR1 SNHLY and CDR2 FYNNEI. V lost 5 bases, J lost 8 bases, and 12 bases stayed unmatched. The CDR3 has 16 amino acids.

The chain is built from TRBV7-8 and TRBJ2-2, with TRBD2 matching 11 bases. The CDR3 totals 16 residues. Losses at the gene ends were 5 bases for V and 7 bases for J; bases not matched to a gene: 9. Germline CDR1 SGHVS, CDR2 FQNEAQ. CDR3 bases: TGTGCCAGCAGCCGACGGACTAGCGGGTCCCTCGGGGAGCTGTTTTTT. Translating it yields CASSRRTSGSLGELFF.

The V and J genes are TRBV6-6 and TRBJ2-2; perhaps TRBD2 as D (5 bases). V lost 4 bases and J lost 5, with 11 bases in between. This CDR3 has 14 residues. Germline lookup yields CDR1 MNHNY and CDR2 SVGAGI (reference sequence). CDR3 sequence: CASSSGLGTGELFF. Here the CDR3 DNA reads TGTGCCAGCAGTTCCGGACTGGGGACCGGGGAGCTGTTTTTT.

In nucleotides, the CDR3 is TGTGCCAGCAGTTTATCCACAGGGGGGAACACTGAAGCTTTCTTT. Amino acid sequence: CASSLSTGGNTEAFF. The chain is built from TRBV27 and TRBJ1-1; TRBD1 matches at 8 bases. The trim removed 0 bases at V and 1 base at J, leaving 1 base unmatched. Germline lookup yields CDR1 MNHEY and CDR2 SMNVEV (reference sequence). The CDR3 totals 15 residues.

The chain is built from TRBV6-6 and TRBJ2-6, with D perhaps TRBD2 (5 bases). Trimming left V 0 bases short and J 4 bases short, with 10 bases between. The germline CDR1 and CDR2 sequences are MNHNY and SVGAGI (reference sequence). The length of the CDR3 is 16 residues. The CDR3 bases are TGTGCCAGCAGTTACTCGAGGAGGTCAGGGGCCAACGTCCTGACTTTC. It translates to CASSYSRRSGANVLTF.

V usage is TRBV29-1 and J usage is TRBJ2-1; tentatively, D is TRBD1 (5 bases). The CDR3 consists of 15 residues. Germline lookup yields CDR1 SQVTM and CDR2 ANQGSEA. The germline V and J ends were trimmed by 6 bases and 10 bases, with 25 bases remaining between them. CDR3 residues: CSVKRTFDSFGEQFF. CDR3 nucleotides: TGCAGCGTAAAACGAACATTTGACAGTTTTGGGGAGCAGTTCTTC.